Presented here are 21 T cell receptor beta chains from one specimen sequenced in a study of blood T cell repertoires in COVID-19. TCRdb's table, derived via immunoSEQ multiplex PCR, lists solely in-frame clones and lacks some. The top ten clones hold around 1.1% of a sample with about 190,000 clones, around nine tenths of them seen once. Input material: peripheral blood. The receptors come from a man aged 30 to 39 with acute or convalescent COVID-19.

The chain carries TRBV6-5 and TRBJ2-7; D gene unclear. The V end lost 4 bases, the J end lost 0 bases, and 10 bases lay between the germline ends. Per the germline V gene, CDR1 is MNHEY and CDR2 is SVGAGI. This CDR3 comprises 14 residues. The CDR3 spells CASSLEASSYEQYF. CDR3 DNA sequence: TGTGCCAGCAGTTTAGAAGCAAGCTCCTACGAGCAGTACTTC.

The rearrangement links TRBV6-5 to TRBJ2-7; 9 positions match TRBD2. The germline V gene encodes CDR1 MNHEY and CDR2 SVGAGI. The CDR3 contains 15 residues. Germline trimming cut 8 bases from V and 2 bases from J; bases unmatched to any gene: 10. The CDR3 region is CASAREREATYEQYF. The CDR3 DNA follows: TGTGCCAGCGCCCGTGAGCGGGAGGCTACCTACGAGCAGTACTTC.

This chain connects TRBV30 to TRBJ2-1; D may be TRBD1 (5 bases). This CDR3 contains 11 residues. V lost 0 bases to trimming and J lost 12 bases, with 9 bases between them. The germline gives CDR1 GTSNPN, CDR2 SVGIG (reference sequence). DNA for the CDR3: TGTGCCTGGAGTGTAGGGGCAATGCAGTTCTTC. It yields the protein CAWSVGAMQFF.

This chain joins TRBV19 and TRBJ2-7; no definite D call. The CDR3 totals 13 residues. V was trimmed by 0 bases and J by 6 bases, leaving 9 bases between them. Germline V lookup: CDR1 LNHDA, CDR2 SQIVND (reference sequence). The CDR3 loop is CASSIDRVSEQYF. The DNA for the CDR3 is TGTGCCAGTAGTATAGATCGAGTTTCCGAGCAGTACTTC.

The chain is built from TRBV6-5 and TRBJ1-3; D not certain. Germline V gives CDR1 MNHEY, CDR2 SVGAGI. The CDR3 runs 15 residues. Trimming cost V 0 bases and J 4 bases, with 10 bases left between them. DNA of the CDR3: TGTGCCAGCAGTTACTCACAACAGTCAGGAAACACCATATATTTT. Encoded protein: CASSYSQQSGNTIYF.

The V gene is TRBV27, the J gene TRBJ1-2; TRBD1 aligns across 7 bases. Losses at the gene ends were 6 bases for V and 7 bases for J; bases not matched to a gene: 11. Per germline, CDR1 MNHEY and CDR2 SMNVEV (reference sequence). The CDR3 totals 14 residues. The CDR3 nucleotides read TGTGCCAGCAGCACCCGGGAGGGGGCGCGTGGCTACACCTTC. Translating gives CASSTREGARGYTF.

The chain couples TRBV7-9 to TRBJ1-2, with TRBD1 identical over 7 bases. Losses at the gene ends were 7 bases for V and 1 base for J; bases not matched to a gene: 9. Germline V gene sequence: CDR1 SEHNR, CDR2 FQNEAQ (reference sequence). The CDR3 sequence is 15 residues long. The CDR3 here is CASTPGQNLNYGYTF. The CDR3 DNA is TGTGCCAGCACCCCGGGACAGAATCTTAACTATGGCTACACCTTC.

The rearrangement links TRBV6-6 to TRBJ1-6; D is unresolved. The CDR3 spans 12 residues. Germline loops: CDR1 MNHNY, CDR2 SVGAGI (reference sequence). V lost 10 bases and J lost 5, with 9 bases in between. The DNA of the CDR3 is TGTGCCACAGTCGGAGATAATTCACCCCTCCACTTT. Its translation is CATVGDNSPLHF.

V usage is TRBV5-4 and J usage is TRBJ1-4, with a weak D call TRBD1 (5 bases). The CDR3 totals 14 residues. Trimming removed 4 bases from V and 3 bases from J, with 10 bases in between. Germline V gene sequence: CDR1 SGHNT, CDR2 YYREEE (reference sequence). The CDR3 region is CASSPGLPNEKLFF. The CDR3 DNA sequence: TGTGCCAGCAGCCCGGGACTCCCTAATGAAAAACTGTTTTTT.

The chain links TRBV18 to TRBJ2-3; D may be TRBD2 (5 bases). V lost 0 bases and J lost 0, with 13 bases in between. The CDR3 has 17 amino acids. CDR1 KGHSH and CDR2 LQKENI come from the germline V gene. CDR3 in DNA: TGTGCCAGCTCACCACCTGCGGGTTGGGTAAGCACAGATACGCAGTATTTT. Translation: CASSPPAGWVSTDTQYF.

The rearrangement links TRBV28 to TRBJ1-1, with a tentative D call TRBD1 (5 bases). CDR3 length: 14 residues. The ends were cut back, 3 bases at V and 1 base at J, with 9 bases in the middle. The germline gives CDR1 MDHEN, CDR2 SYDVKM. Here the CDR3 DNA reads TGTGCCAGCAGTTTCAGGGTTAGGAACACTGAAGCTTTCTTT. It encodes CASSFRVRNTEAFF.

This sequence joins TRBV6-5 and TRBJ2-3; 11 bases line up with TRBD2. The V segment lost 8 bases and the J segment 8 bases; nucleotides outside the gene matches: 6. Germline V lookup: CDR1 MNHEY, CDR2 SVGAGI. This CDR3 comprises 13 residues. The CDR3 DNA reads TGTGCCAGCCGTCTAGCGGGGGGTAGTACGCAGTATTTT. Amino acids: CASRLAGGSTQYF.

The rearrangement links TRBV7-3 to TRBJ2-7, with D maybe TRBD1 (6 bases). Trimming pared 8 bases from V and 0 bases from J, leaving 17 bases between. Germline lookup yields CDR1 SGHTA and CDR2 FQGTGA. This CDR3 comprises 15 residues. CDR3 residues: CASAVRPGDSYEQYF. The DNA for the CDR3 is TGTGCCAGCGCCGTCCGGCCAGGGGACTCCTACGAGCAGTACTTC.

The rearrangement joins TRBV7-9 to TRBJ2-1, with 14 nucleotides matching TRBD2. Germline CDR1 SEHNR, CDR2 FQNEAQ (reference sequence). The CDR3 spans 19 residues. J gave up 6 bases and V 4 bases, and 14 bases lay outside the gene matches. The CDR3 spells CASSSTGLAGEGAFNEQFF. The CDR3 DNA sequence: TGTGCCAGCAGCTCAACGGGACTAGCGGGAGAGGGGGCTTTCAATGAGCAGTTCTTC.

CDR3 sequence (DNA): TGTGCCAGCAGTTTATCTATTGGGGGACTGAGATATGGCTACACCTTC. It is translated as CASSLSIGGLRYGYTF. The chain links TRBV28 to TRBJ1-2; perhaps TRBD1 as D (5 bases). Trimming shortened V by 1 base and J by 5 bases, and 17 bases separated the two germline ends. CDR1 and CDR2 (germline): MDHEN, SYDVKM. The CDR3 extends over 16 amino acids.

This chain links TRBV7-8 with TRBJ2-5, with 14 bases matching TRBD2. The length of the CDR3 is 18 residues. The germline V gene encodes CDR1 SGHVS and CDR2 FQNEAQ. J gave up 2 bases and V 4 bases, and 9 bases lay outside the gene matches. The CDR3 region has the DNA TGTGCCAGCAGCTCATCGCGACTAGCGGGGGGGAGGCAAGAGACCCAGTACTTC. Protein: CASSSSRLAGGRQETQYF.

CDR3: CATTKNRRGNTEAFF. The CDR3 bases are TGTGCCACCACGAAAAACCGTCGGGGGAACACTGAAGCTTTCTTT. J is TRBJ1-1 and V is TRBV6-5; D not certain. The CDR3 is 15 residues long. The V and J ends lost 10 bases and 1 base respectively, with 19 bases between them. Germline V gene lookup returns CDR1 MNHEY and CDR2 SVGAGI.

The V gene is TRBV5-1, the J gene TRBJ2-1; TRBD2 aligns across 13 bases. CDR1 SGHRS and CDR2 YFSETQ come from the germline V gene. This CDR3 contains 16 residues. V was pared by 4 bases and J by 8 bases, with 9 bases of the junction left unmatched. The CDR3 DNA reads TGCGCCAGCAGCGCCGACGGACTAGCGGGAGTTGATGAGCAGTTCTTC. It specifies CASSADGLAGVDEQFF.

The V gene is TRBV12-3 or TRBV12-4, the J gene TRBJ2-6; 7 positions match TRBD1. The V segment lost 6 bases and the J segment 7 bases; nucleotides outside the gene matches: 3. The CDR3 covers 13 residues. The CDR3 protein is CASRGQLANVLTF. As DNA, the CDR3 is TGTGCCAGCAGGGGACAGCTTGCCAACGTCCTGACTTTC.

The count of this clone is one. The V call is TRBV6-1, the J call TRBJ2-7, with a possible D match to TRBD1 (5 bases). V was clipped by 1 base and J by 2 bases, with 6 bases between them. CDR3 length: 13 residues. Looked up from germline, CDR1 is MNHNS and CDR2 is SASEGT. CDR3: CASSEVGAYEQYF. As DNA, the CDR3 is TGTGCCAGCAGTGAAGTAGGGGCCTACGAGCAGTACTTC.

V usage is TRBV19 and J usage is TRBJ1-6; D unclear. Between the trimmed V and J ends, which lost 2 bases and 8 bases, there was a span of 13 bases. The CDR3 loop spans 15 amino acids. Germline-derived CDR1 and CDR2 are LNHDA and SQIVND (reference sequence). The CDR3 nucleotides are TGTGCCAGTAGTATACGGGGAAAAGGTTATTCACCCCTCCACTTT. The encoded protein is CASSIRGKGYSPLHF.